These T cell receptor beta chains were read from a single sample in a study of blood T cell repertoires in COVID-19. Assay used: immunoSEQ multiplex PCR; TCRdb lists only in-frame clones, some missing. The sample yields under 550,000 clones, over 85% seen once. The sample taken for sequencing was peripheral blood. These receptors all stem from a man aged 18 to 30 with COVID-19, enrolled during active disease. Each CDR3 is given with its conserved first and last residue. D genes are given only for firm matches. Rows may omit the clone size; those that give it use once, few, many or a size class.

v_gene	j_gene	abundance	d_gene	CDR3aa	CDR3nt
TRBV7-8	TRBJ1-1	few	.	CASSAAVRGTEAFF	TGTGCCAGCAGCGCCGCCGTAAGAGGGACTGAAGCTTTCTTT
TRBV4-1	TRBJ2-1	.	.	CASSQEGGNEQFF	TGCGCCAGCAGCCAAGAGGGAGGAAATGAGCAGTTCTTC
TRBV12-3/TRBV12-4	TRBJ1-1	.	.	CASSFLRTEAFF	TGTGCCAGCAGTTTTTTGAGAACTGAAGCTTTCTTT
TRBV24-1	TRBJ1-5	few	.	CATSELEEPQHF	TGTGCCACCAGTGAGTTAGAAGAGCCCCAGCATTTT
TRBV24-1	TRBJ2-1	.	TRBD1	CATSDPGTGGYEQFF	TGTGCCACCAGTGATCCCGGGACAGGGGGATATGAGCAGTTCTTC
TRBV2	TRBJ1-4	few	.	CASSQGGSGEKLFF	TGTGCCAGCAGTCAAGGGGGAAGCGGTGAAAAACTGTTTTTT
TRBV15	TRBJ2-1	.	.	CATSREGIGAISSIF	TGTGCCACCAGCAGAGAGGGGATCGGCGCCATCTCTAGCATCTTC
TRBV27	TRBJ2-2	.	TRBD2	CASSLGLAGGYTGELFF	TGTGCCAGCAGCCTGGGACTAGCGGGGGGGTACACCGGGGAGCTGTTTTTT
TRBV19	TRBJ2-3	.	TRBD2	CASKRGGNTDTQYF	TGTGCCAGTAAGCGGGGGGGAAACACAGATACGCAGTATTTT
TRBV6-5	TRBJ1-1	.	TRBD1	CASSMIQGGIGEAFF	TGTGCCAGCAGTATGATACAGGGGGGGATTGGTGAAGCTTTCTTT
TRBV3-1/TRBV3-2	TRBJ2-2	.	TRBD2	CASSQGLDPGLAGSRNTGELFF	TGTGCCAGCAGCCAAGGGTTAGATCCGGGACTAGCGGGGTCGCGCAACACCGGGGAGCTGTTTTTT
TRBV2	TRBJ1-1	.	.	CASSDVQAIEAFF	TGTGCCAGCAGTGATGTACAGGCGATTGAAGCTTTCTTT
TRBV10-1	TRBJ2-4	.	.	CASSGTGPPGIQYF	TGCGCCAGCAGCGGCACCGGCCCCCCGGGCATTCAGTACTTC
TRBV12-3/TRBV12-4	TRBJ1-5	.	.	CASSLAGGQPQHF	TGTGCCAGCAGTTTAGCAGGGGGTCAGCCCCAGCATTTT
TRBV7-2	TRBJ2-2	.	.	CASSQGAGNTGELFF	TGTGCCAGCAGCCAAGGGGCAGGAAACACCGGGGAGCTGTTTTTT
TRBV10-1	TRBJ1-1	.	TRBD1	CASSESTGGNTEAFF	TGCGCCAGCAGTGAGTCTACAGGGGGGAACACTGAAGCTTTCTTT
TRBV27	TRBJ2-1	.	.	CASSLDPKNQGSWYNEQFF	TGTGCCAGCAGTTTGGATCCAAAAAACCAGGGGTCTTGGTACAATGAGCAGTTCTTC
TRBV6-5	TRBJ2-5	.	TRBD1	CASSYRGRVETQYF	TGTGCCAGCAGTTATAGGGGGCGGGTAGAGACCCAGTACTTC
TRBV2	TRBJ2-7	once	.	CASSERGDRTYEQYF	TGTGCCAGCAGTGAAAGAGGAGACAGAACCTACGAGCAGTACTTC
TRBV6-2/TRBV6-3	TRBJ2-7	.	.	CASSTRTGYEQYF	TGTGCCAGCAGTACGCGGACTGGCTACGAGCAGTACTTC
TRBV7-9	TRBJ2-3	.	.	CASSTTRGLSGDTQYF	TGTGCCAGCAGCACCACCCGAGGCCTTTCTGGAGATACGCAGTATTTT
TRBV2	TRBJ2-1	.	TRBD2	CASSGSGRASGEQFF	TGTGCCAGCAGTGGTAGCGGGAGGGCCTCTGGTGAGCAGTTCTTC
TRBV4-1	TRBJ2-7	.	.	CASSQAASGYEQYF	TGCGCCAGCAGCCAAGCGGCCAGCGGCTACGAGCAGTACTTC